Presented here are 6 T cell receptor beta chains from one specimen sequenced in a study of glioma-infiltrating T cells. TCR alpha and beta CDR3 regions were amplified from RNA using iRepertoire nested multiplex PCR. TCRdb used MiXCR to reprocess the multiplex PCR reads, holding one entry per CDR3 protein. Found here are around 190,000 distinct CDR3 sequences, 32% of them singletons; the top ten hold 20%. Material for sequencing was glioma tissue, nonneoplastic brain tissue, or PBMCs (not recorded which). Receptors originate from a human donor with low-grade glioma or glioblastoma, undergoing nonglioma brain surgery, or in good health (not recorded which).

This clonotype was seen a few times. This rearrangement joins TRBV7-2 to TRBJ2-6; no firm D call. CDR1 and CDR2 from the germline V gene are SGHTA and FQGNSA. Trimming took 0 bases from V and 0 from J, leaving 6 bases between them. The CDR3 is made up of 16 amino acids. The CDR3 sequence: CASSLASGSGANVLTF. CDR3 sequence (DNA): TGTGCCAGCAGCTTAGCGTCCGGCTCTGGGGCCAACGTCCTGACTTTC.

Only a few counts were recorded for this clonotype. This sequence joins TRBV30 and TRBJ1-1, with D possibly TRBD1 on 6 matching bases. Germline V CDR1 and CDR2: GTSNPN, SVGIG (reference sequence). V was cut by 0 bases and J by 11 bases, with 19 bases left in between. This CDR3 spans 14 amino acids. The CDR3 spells CAWSVGAAQGNAFF. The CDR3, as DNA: TGTGCCTGGAGTGTAGGGGCGGCACAGGGAAACGCTTTCTTT.

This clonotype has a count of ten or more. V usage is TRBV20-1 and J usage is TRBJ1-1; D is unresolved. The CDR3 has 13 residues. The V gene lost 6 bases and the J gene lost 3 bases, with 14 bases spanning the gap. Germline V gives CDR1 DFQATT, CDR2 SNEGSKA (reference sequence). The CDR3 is CSAPRSLDTEAFF. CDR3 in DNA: TGCAGTGCCCCACGTTCCTTAGACACTGAAGCTTTCTTT.

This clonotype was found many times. The CDR3 loop is CASRMDQKNTEAFF. The CDR3 nucleotides read TGTGCCAGCAGGATGGACCAGAAGAACACTGAAGCTTTCTTT. This chain joins TRBV7-9 and TRBJ1-1, with D uncertain. Germline V gene data show CDR1 as SEHNR and CDR2 as FQNEAQ (reference sequence). The V gene lost 6 bases and the J gene lost 1 base, with 12 bases spanning the gap. The CDR3 loop spans 14 amino acids.

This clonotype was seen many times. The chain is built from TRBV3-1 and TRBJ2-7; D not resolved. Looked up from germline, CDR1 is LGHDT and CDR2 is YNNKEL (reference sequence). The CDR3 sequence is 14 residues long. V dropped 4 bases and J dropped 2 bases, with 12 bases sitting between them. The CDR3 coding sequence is TGTGCCAGCAGCCCCGGGCGCGAAGCCTACGAGCAGTACTTC. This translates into CASSPGREAYEQYF.

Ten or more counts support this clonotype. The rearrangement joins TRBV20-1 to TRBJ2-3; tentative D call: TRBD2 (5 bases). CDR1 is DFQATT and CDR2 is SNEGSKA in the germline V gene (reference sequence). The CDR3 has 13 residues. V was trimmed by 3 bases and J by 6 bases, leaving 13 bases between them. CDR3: CSARGALHDTQYF. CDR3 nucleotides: TGCAGTGCTAGGGGAGCCCTACACGATACGCAGTATTTT.